The 22 T cell receptor beta chains below were found in one sample sequenced in a study of blood T cell repertoires in COVID-19. The method was immunoSEQ multiplex PCR; TCRdb's version includes in-frame clones alone and lacks a portion of them. The table records approximately 97,000 clones, about 85% of them present only once. The specimen sequenced was peripheral blood. All receptors come from a human donor in a cohort sampled during active COVID-19.

The V and J genes are TRBV7-3 and TRBJ2-1, with TRBD2 matching 7 bases. Germline V gene sequence: CDR1 SGHTA, CDR2 FQGTGA. This CDR3 is built from 15 residues. With V trimmed by 3 bases and J by 0 bases, 2 bases remained unmatched. The CDR3 sequence is CASSFERGSYNEQFF. The DNA of the CDR3 is TGTGCCAGCAGCTTCGAGCGGGGCTCCTACAATGAGCAGTTCTTC.

The chain's CDR3 is CASSHQEASGVGDKNIQYF. The CDR3 bases are TGCGCCAGCAGCCATCAAGAAGCTAGCGGGGTGGGGGACAAAAACATTCAGTACTTC. The chain links TRBV4-1 to TRBJ2-4; the match to TRBD2 covers 9 bases. V was pared by 3 bases and J by 3 bases, with 15 bases of the junction left unmatched. The CDR3 has 19 residues. Germline CDR1 and CDR2: MGHRA and YSYEKL.

A single count supports this clone. This chain joins TRBV5-5 and TRBJ1-1; 7 nucleotides match TRBD1. The V and J ends lost 0 bases and 8 bases, in that order; junction bases with no gene match: 4. This CDR3 is built from 13 residues. Germline V CDR1 and CDR2: SGHKS, YYEKEE (reference sequence). The CDR3 region has the DNA TGTGCCAGCAGCTTGGGCCGGACAGGCGAAGCTTTCTTT. Amino acid sequence: CASSLGRTGEAFF.

This clone was observed a single time. The chain carries TRBV5-6 and TRBJ2-2; 7 bases fit TRBD2. Trimming took 4 bases from V and 4 from J; bases not matched to a gene: 7. The CDR3 contains 15 residues. CDR1 is SGHDT, CDR2 YYEEEE, per germline. The CDR3 protein is CASSAGTKTTGELFF. For the CDR3, the DNA is TGTGCCAGCAGCGCCGGGACTAAGACCACCGGGGAGCTGTTTTTT.

This clone was picked up a small number of times. This sequence joins TRBV4-1 and TRBJ2-1, with 7 positions matching TRBD2. Germline V lookup: CDR1 MGHRA, CDR2 YSYEKL. The CDR3 has 17 residues. V dropped 4 bases and J dropped 7; count of bases not matched to a gene: 16. The CDR3 nucleotides read TGCGCCAGCAGCCGCGGAGGCCTAGCGGAGCTGGGGAATGAGCAGTTCTTC. This codes for CASSRGGLAELGNEQFF.

The rearrangement links TRBV7-8 to TRBJ2-7; TRBD2 matches at 9 bases. The CDR3 has 14 amino acids. The germline gives CDR1 SGHVS, CDR2 FQNEAQ. V was pared by 5 bases and J by 7 bases, with 9 bases of the junction left unmatched. The CDR3 DNA follows: TGTGCCAGCAGCCTCGGGGGCGGGGGGGCGGAGCAGTACTTC. It yields the protein CASSLGGGGAEQYF.

The rearrangement uses TRBV29-1 and TRBJ2-7; a possible D gene is TRBD2 (5 bases). V lost 3 bases and J lost 0, with 9 bases in between. This CDR3 spans 13 amino acids. Germline CDR1 SQVTM, CDR2 ANQGSEA. The CDR3 loop reads CSVERDYSYEQYF. The CDR3 DNA sequence: TGCAGCGTTGAGCGAGACTACTCCTACGAGCAGTACTTC.

This clone was counted a few times. The chain links TRBV18 to TRBJ1-2; 8 positions agree with TRBD1. This CDR3 comprises 14 residues. V dropped 4 bases and J dropped 6; count of bases not matched to a gene: 7. Per the germline V gene, CDR1 is KGHSH and CDR2 is LQKENI. The CDR3 DNA is TGTGCCAGCTCACTACAGGGACAGGATGATGGCTACACCTTC. The encoded protein is CASSLQGQDDGYTF.

The chain recombines TRBV4-3 with TRBJ2-1; D possibly corresponds to TRBD1 (5 bases). This CDR3 is 15 amino acids long. The germline V and J ends were trimmed by 0 bases and 4 bases, with 10 bases remaining between them. CDR1 and CDR2 from the germline V gene are LGHNA and YSLEER. The CDR3 bases are TGCGCCAGCAGCCAAGATCCTTCAGGGTACAATGAGCAGTTCTTC. As protein: CASSQDPSGYNEQFF.

This clone was seen more than once but under ten times. This rearrangement joins TRBV4-2 to TRBJ1-5; TRBD1 agrees at 7 bases. The germline V gene has CDR1 LGHNA and CDR2 YNFKEQ. After removal of 4 bases from V and 2 bases from J, the junction contained 5 bases not matched to a gene. The CDR3 spans 15 residues. CDR3 coding DNA: TGTGCCAGCAGCCCCAGAGGACAGGGCAATCAGCCCCAGCATTTT. Protein sequence: CASSPRGQGNQPQHF.

The chain uses TRBV19 and TRBJ1-2, with TRBD1 as a possible D gene (5 bases). Trimming took off 5 bases at V and 3 bases at J, with 10 bases between the two ends. This CDR3 has 13 amino acids. Germline V gene data show CDR1 as LNHDA and CDR2 as SQIVND (reference sequence). The CDR3 region has the DNA TGTGCCAGTAGTCAGACAGCCGACTATGGCTACACCTTC. It encodes CASSQTADYGYTF. Together with reference TRBV19 and TRBJ1-2, the CDR3 gives the full variable domain: DGGITQSPKYLFRKEGQNVTLSCEQNLNHDAMYWYRQDPGQGLRLIYYSQIVNDFQKGDIAEGYSVSREKKESFPLTVTSAQKNPTAFYLCASSQTADYGYTFGSGTRLTVV.

The chain is built from TRBV7-3 and TRBJ2-5, with 11 bases identical to TRBD2. CDR1 SGHTA and CDR2 FQGTGA come from the germline V gene. The J segment lost 7 bases and the V segment lost 2 bases, leaving 9 bases of the junction unmatched. This CDR3 spans 16 amino acids. This CDR3 reads CASSLSPTSGAVTQYF. The DNA for the CDR3 is TGTGCCAGCAGCTTATCGCCGACTAGCGGGGCGGTGACCCAGTACTTC.

V usage is TRBV10-3 and J usage is TRBJ2-7, with D uncertain. The germline V gene encodes CDR1 ENHRY and CDR2 SYGVKD. The CDR3 totals 15 residues. V gave up 4 bases and J gave up 1 base, with 14 bases separating them. CDR3 residues: CAISGSSYGSYEQYF. The DNA of the CDR3 is TGTGCCATCAGTGGTTCTAGTTACGGGTCCTACGAGCAGTACTTC.

This chain uses TRBV4-3 with TRBJ2-7; D ambiguous. The CDR3 runs 13 residues. V was clipped by 4 bases and J by 1 base, with 8 bases between them. CDR1 is LGHNA and CDR2 is YSLEER in the germline V gene. The CDR3 here is CASSLHTSYEQYF. The CDR3 nucleotides read TGCGCCAGCAGCCTTCATACTTCCTACGAGCAGTACTTC.

The chain joins TRBV7-8 to TRBJ1-1, with 8 nucleotides matching TRBD1. The CDR3 has 13 residues. The trim removed 5 bases at V and 8 bases at J, leaving 7 bases unmatched. Germline assignment: CDR1 SGHVS and CDR2 FQNEAQ. CDR3 sequence reads: CASSTRTGTEAFF. The CDR3 DNA reads TGTGCCAGCAGCACCCGGACAGGGACGGAAGCTTTCTTT. The complete variable domain, with remaining parts taken from reference TRBV7-8 and TRBJ1-1, reads GAGVSQSPRYKVAKRGQDVALRCDPISGHVSLFWYQQALGQGPEFLTYFQNEAQLDKSGLPSDRFFAERPEGSVSTLKIQRTQQEDSAVYLCASSTRTGTEAFFGQGTRLTVV.

The chain joins TRBV10-2 to TRBJ1-2; 7 nucleotides match TRBD1. Germline CDR1 is WSHSY and CDR2 is SAAADI. V lost 6 bases to trimming and J lost 7 bases; unmatched junction nucleotides: 8. CDR3 size: 13 residues. The CDR3 region is CASSPDRQSGYTF. Here the CDR3 DNA reads TGCGCCAGCAGCCCGGACAGGCAAAGTGGCTACACCTTC.

The chain recombines TRBV7-9 with TRBJ1-1; 7 positions agree with TRBD1. This CDR3 is built from 14 residues. Germline V gene lookup returns CDR1 SEHNR and CDR2 FQNEAQ (reference sequence). Unmatched junction bases numbered 7, after V lost 8 bases and J lost 1 base. CDR3 nucleotide sequence: TGTGCCAGCTCTATAGACAGGGCGAACACTGAAGCTTTCTTT. Translated, it gives CASSIDRANTEAFF.

The chain recombines TRBV6-2 or TRBV6-3 with TRBJ2-3, with TRBD2 matching 11 bases. Trimming at V came to 2 bases and at J to 0 bases, leaving 1 base not matched to a gene. This CDR3 has 16 amino acids. From germline, CDR1 is MNHEY and CDR2 SVGEGT. The CDR3 DNA reads as TGTGCCAGCAGTTACCCTAGCGGGGGGAGCACAGATACGCAGTATTTT. It is translated as CASSYPSGGSTDTQYF.

The chain is built from TRBV5-1 and TRBJ1-1; D gene ambiguous. This CDR3 spans 14 amino acids. Trimming cost V 2 bases and J 6 bases, with 14 bases left between them. Germline loops: CDR1 SGHRS, CDR2 YFSETQ. CDR3 protein: CASSFGGLAAEAFF. CDR3 DNA: TGCGCCAGCAGCTTCGGCGGGCTTGCCGCTGAAGCTTTCTTT.

The gene calls are TRBV28 and TRBJ1-3, with no clear D. V was shortened by 6 bases and J by 3 bases, with 18 bases between the two germline ends. This CDR3 is built from 16 residues. CDR1 and CDR2 from the germline V gene are MDHEN and SYDVKM. The CDR3 loop is CASRTLSYTSGNTIYF. For the CDR3, the DNA is TGTGCCAGCAGGACTTTATCGTACACAAGTGGAAACACCATATATTTT.

The gene calls are TRBV6-2 or TRBV6-3 and TRBJ1-2, with unresolved D. Germline V gene lookup returns CDR1 MNHEY and CDR2 SVGEGT. With 5 bases removed from V and 3 bases from J, the gap between germline ends came to 16 bases. The CDR3 contains 15 residues. This chain's CDR3 is CASSAGRVRDYGYTF. CDR3 sequence (DNA): TGTGCCAGCAGTGCTGGGAGGGTTCGGGACTATGGCTACACCTTC.

The table lists this clone with many counts. The rearrangement links TRBV6-4 to TRBJ1-3; D unclear. The germline gives CDR1 MRHNA, CDR2 SNTAGT. This CDR3 comprises 14 residues. Trimming shortened V by 2 bases and J by 0 bases, and 5 bases separated the two germline ends. The CDR3 loop reads CASSDTSSGNTIYF. The CDR3 DNA sequence: TGTGCCAGCAGTGACACGAGCTCTGGAAACACCATATATTTT.